The rows below give T cell receptor beta chains drawn from one sample of a study of blood T cell repertoires in COVID-19. The assay was immunoSEQ multiplex PCR, and TCRdb's table has in-frame clones only and misses some. This repertoire shows a few hundred thousand clones, around nine tenths found once; its top ten account for approximately 1.8%. Sequencing was performed on PBMCs or T cells enriched from blood (not recorded which). Every receptor here comes from a woman aged 40-49 years who had recovered from COVID-19. Each CDR3 is given with its conserved first and last residue. Fields, in order: J gene, clone size, V gene, D gene, CDR3 DNA, CDR3 protein. D genes are given only for firm matches. Clone size is given for some rows only: seen once, a few or many times, or a class if the clone is expanded.

TRBJ1-4 | NA | TRBV19 | TRBD1 | TGTGCCAGTAGTCAACAGGGGGGCGAAAAACTGTTTTTT | CASSQQGGEKLFF
TRBJ1-5 | NA | TRBV27 | TRBD1 | TGTGCCAGCAGTTCCGACAGGGCCCATCAGCCCCAGCATTTT | CASSSDRAHQPQHF
TRBJ1-5 | NA | TRBV5-8 | TRBD1 | TGTGCCAGCAGCTTGTGGGACAGTTATCGCCAGCCCCAGCATTTT | CASSLWDSYRQPQHF
TRBJ2-2 | NA | TRBV18 | NA | TGTGCCAGCTCACCCTCTATGACAGGGAACACCGGGGAGCTGTTTTTT | CASSPSMTGNTGELFF
TRBJ2-3 | NA | TRBV10-1 | TRBD2 | TGCGCCAGCAGTGAGCGGGCTAGCGGGAGCACAGATACGCAGTATTTT | CASSERASGSTDTQYF
TRBJ1-1 | NA | TRBV10-3 | TRBD1 | TGTGCCATCAGGAAGGACAGGGGGGGGACGAACACTGAAGCTTTCTTT | CAIRKDRGGTNTEAFF
TRBJ2-6 | NA | TRBV5-1 | NA | TGCGCCAGCAGCTTCTACAGGGACCGCTCTGGGGCCAACGTCCTGACTTTC | CASSFYRDRSGANVLTF
TRBJ1-4 | NA | TRBV24-1 | TRBD1 | TGTGCCACCACCCGGGACAGGTTAGGAGAGGGGAAATATGAAAAACTGTTTTTT | CATTRDRLGEGKYEKLFF
TRBJ2-2 | NA | TRBV19 | NA | TGTGCCAGTAGCCCCGGGCGGGGCGTTTGGGGAACCGGGGAGCTGTTTTTT | CASSPGRGVWGTGELFF
TRBJ1-4 | once | TRBV25-1 | NA | TGTGCCAGCAGTGAATATAAGGGGCTTGGCGAAAAACTGTTTTTT | CASSEYKGLGEKLFF
TRBJ2-3 | NA | TRBV6-2/TRBV6-3 | NA | TGTGCCAGCAGTTACCCCCACAGGGTCGATACGCAGTATTTT | CASSYPHRVDTQYF
TRBJ2-1 | NA | TRBV9 | NA | TGTGCCAGCAGCGTAGTCCAGGGATCCTACAATGAGCAGTTCTTC | CASSVVQGSYNEQFF
TRBJ1-2 | NA | TRBV18 | TRBD1 | TGTGCCAGCTCACCCTCGACAGGGAACTATGGCTACACCTTC | CASSPSTGNYGYTF
TRBJ2-3 | NA | TRBV7-2 | NA | TGTGCCAGCAGCCCTCCGGGACTTTTGACAGATACGCAGTATTTT | CASSPPGLLTDTQYF
TRBJ1-1 | NA | TRBV9 | NA | TGTGCCAGCAGCGTAGTAGGACAGATTGAAGCTTTCTTT | CASSVVGQIEAFF
TRBJ1-2 | NA | TRBV4-1 | NA | TGCGCCAGCAGCCAAGATCGGGGGGCCTATGGCTACACCTTC | CASSQDRGAYGYTF
TRBJ2-7 | NA | TRBV11-3 | TRBD1 | TGTGCCAGCAGCCCGCCAGGGGGATCAGAGGCCTACTACGAGCAGTACTTC | CASSPPGGSEAYYEQYF
TRBJ2-7 | NA | TRBV7-9 | NA | TGTGCCAGCAGCTTAGCTGCTTTTACAGGAACTTCCTACGAGCAGTACTTC | CASSLAAFTGTSYEQYF
TRBJ1-1 | NA | TRBV19 | NA | TGTGCCAGTAGTATAGCAGTAAGGGGTCAGGGCGGCACTGAAGCTTTCTTT | CASSIAVRGQGGTEAFF
TRBJ1-2 | few | TRBV6-4 | NA | TGTGCCAGCAGTGACTGGGCGGGCTACACCTTC | CASSDWAGYTF
TRBJ1-5 | once | TRBV18 | TRBD1 | TGTGCCAGCTCACCACCGATGGCAACAGGGGTCTATCAGCCCCAGCATTTT | CASSPPMATGVYQPQHF
TRBJ2-5 | NA | TRBV3-1/TRBV3-2 | NA | TGTGCCAGCAGCCAAGATCGTCGAGAGACCCAGTACTTC | CASSQDRRETQYF
TRBJ2-1 | NA | TRBV18 | TRBD2 | TGTGCCAGCTCACTAGGGACTAGCGGGAGTGGGCACAATGAGCAGTTCTTC | CASSLGTSGSGHNEQFF
TRBJ2-5 | NA | TRBV4-2 | TRBD2 | TGTGCCAGCAGCCAAGATATCCTAGCGGAAGAGACCCAGTACTTC | CASSQDILAEETQYF
TRBJ2-7 | NA | TRBV5-4 | NA | TGTGCCAGCAGCTTGCCCCTAGCTAAGGGCGAGCAGTACTTC | CASSLPLAKGEQYF
TRBJ1-5 | NA | TRBV18 | NA | TGTGCCAGCTCACCAAGAGGGGGAGGGGATCAGCCCCAGCATTTT | CASSPRGGGDQPQHF
TRBJ1-2 | NA | TRBV12-5 | TRBD1 | TGTGCTAGTGGTTTGCCAGGTATCCGGACAGGGCACTATGGCTACACCTTC | CASGLPGIRTGHYGYTF
TRBJ2-5 | NA | TRBV5-1 | NA | TGCGCCAGCAGCTTCGGGGGAAGGTACCAAGAGACCCAGTACTTC | CASSFGGRYQETQYF
TRBJ1-6 | NA | TRBV7-2 | NA | TGTGCCAGCAGCTTATCTCCAGGGGTCGGATCACCCCTCCACTTT | CASSLSPGVGSPLHF
TRBJ1-2 | NA | TRBV11-3 | NA | TGTGCCAGCAGCTTAATCGCTCCAGGGGATCACTATGGCTACACCTTC | CASSLIAPGDHYGYTF
TRBJ1-6 | NA | TRBV6-4 | NA | TGTGCCAGCAGTTCCCGTGCCGTAGGGGAATCACCCCTCCACTTT | CASSSRAVGESPLHF
TRBJ1-2 | NA | TRBV27 | NA | TGTGCCAGCAGCCTCTCGGGGGGCGTCGGCTACACCTTC | CASSLSGGVGYTF
TRBJ1-1 | NA | TRBV5-1 | NA | TGCGCCAGCAGCTTCGAGACAATCGGAGGTGGCACTGAAGCTTTCTTT | CASSFETIGGGTEAFF
TRBJ2-1 | NA | TRBV7-2 | TRBD2 | TGTGCCAGCAGCTTCTCTAGCGGGAGAAGAAATGAGCAGTTCTTC | CASSFSSGRRNEQFF
TRBJ2-1 | NA | TRBV7-9 | NA | TGTGCCAGCAGCTTCGAGAGAACTGAGCAGTTCTTC | CASSFERTEQFF
TRBJ1-1 | NA | TRBV5-1 | NA | TGCGCCAGCAGTATGTCGGGGGTTGATACTGAAGCTTTCTTT | CASSMSGVDTEAFF
TRBJ1-1 | NA | TRBV19 | TRBD1 | TGTGCCAGTAGTATAGGGACAGGGCAGATAGGGCGAACTGAAGCTTTCTTT | CASSIGTGQIGRTEAFF
TRBJ2-7 | NA | TRBV9 | TRBD2 | TGTGCCAGCAGCTTAAGGACTAGCGGGAGTCCTAACGAGCAGTACTTC | CASSLRTSGSPNEQYF
TRBJ1-2 | once | TRBV27 | NA | TGTGCCAGCAGTTTAGCAGGGAGGGGCTATGGCTACACCTTC | CASSLAGRGYGYTF
TRBJ2-7 | NA | TRBV7-2 | TRBD1 | TGTGCCAGCAGCTTCCAGGACAGGGGGCACGAGCAGTACTTC | CASSFQDRGHEQYF
TRBJ1-1 | NA | TRBV5-4 | NA | TGTGCCAGCAGCGCTCAACAGGCGAACACTGAAGCTTTCTTT | CASSAQQANTEAFF
TRBJ1-1 | NA | TRBV10-2 | TRBD1 | TGCGCCAGCAGCTTACTAGACAGGGACACTGAAGCTTTCTTT | CASSLLDRDTEAFF
TRBJ1-5 | NA | TRBV15 | NA | TGTGCCACCAGCAGGACCTCGTCACGGGGTCAGCCCCAGCATTTT | CATSRTSSRGQPQHF
TRBJ1-5 | NA | TRBV19 | TRBD1 | TGTGCCAGTAGTATTTCGCCCACAGGGGTAAGCAATCAGCCCCAGCATTTT | CASSISPTGVSNQPQHF
TRBJ2-7 | few | TRBV10-3 | TRBD2 | TGTGCCATCACCCCCCGTGAGGGAGCGGGAGGGCGGTGGGAGCAGTACTTC | CAITPREGAGGRWEQYF
TRBJ1-2 | few | TRBV7-9 | NA | TGTGCCAGCAGCTTAAGGTCGACATATAATAACTATGGCTACACCTTC | CASSLRSTYNNYGYTF
TRBJ2-6 | NA | TRBV7-6 | TRBD1 | TGTGCCAGCAGCTTCTACAGGGGGCTCAACTCTGGGGCCAACGTCCTGACTTTC | CASSFYRGLNSGANVLTF
TRBJ2-7 | NA | TRBV4-3 | TRBD2 | TGCGCCAGCAGCCGCCAGCAGGCAGCGGGAGCAGTCTACGAGCAGTACTTC | CASSRQQAAGAVYEQYF
TRBJ1-6 | NA | TRBV28 | TRBD1 | TGTGCCATCCCGAACTGGACAGGGGGCGGGTCCTCTCCTAATTCACCCCTCCACTTT | CAIPNWTGGGSSPNSPLHF
TRBJ1-2 | once | TRBV29-1 | NA | TGCAGCGTCTCCGGACAGTTAGTAAAGGAAATCTACACCTTC | CSVSGQLVKEIYTF
TRBJ1-1 | NA | TRBV9 | TRBD1 | TGTGCCAGCAGCGTTGGGACAGGTGAAGCTTTCTTT | CASSVGTGEAFF
TRBJ1-6 | NA | TRBV4-1 | TRBD1 | TGCGCCAGCAGCACGACCGCAAACCGGGACAGACGTTATAATTCACCCCTCCACTTT | CASSTTANRDRRYNSPLHF
TRBJ1-5 | NA | TRBV12-3/TRBV12-4 | TRBD1 | TGTGCCAGCAGCCTGGACAGGGATCAGCCCCAGCATTTT | CASSLDRDQPQHF
TRBJ2-5 | NA | TRBV24-1 | NA | TGTGCCACCAGTACAGGGTTAGAGACCCAGTACTTC | CATSTGLETQYF